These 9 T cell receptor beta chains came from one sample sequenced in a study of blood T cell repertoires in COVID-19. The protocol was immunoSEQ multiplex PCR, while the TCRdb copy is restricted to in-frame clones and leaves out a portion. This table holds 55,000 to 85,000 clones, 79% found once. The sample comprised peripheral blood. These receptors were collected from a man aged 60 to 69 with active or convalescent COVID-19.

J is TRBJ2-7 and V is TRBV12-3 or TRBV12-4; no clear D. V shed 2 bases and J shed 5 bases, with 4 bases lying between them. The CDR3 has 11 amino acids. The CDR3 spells CASSLSNEQYF. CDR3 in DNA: TGTGCCAGCAGTTTATCAAACGAGCAGTACTTC.

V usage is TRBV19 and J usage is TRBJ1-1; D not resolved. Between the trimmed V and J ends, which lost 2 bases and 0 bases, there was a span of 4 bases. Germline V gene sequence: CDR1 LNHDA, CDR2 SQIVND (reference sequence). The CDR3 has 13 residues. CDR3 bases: TGTGCCAGTAGTATACAGATGAACACTGAAGCTTTCTTT. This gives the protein CASSIQMNTEAFF.

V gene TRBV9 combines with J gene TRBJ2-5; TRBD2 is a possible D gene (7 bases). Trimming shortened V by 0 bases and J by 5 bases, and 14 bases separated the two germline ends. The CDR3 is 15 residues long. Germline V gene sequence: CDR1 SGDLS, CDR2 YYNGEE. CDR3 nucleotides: TGTGCCAGCAGCGTAGGCGGGGGCCTGGGGGAGACCCAGTACTTC. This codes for CASSVGGGLGETQYF.

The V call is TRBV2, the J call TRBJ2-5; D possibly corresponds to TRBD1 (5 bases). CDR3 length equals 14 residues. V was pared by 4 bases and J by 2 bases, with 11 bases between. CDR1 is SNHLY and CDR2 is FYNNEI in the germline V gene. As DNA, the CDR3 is TGTGCCAGCAGTGCGTTGACAGTTCAAGAGACCCAGTACTTC. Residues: CASSALTVQETQYF.

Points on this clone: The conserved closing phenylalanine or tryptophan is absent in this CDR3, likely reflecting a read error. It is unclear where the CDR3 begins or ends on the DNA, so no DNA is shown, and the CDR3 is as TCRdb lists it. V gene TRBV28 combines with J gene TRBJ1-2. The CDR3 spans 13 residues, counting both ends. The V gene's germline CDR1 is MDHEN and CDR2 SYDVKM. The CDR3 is CASSSGNGGIHLK.

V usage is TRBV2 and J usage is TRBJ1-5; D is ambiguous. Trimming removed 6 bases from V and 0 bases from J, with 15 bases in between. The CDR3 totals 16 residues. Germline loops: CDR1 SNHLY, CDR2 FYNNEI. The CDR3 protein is CASSLDEGFSNQPQHF. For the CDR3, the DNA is TGTGCCAGCAGCCTGGACGAGGGCTTTAGCAATCAGCCCCAGCATTTT.

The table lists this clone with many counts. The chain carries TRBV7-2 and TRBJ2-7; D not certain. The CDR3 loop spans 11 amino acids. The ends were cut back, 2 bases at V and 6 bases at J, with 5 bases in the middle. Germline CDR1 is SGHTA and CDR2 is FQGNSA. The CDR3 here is CASSLTAEQYF. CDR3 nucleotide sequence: TGTGCCAGCAGCTTAACAGCCGAGCAGTACTTC.

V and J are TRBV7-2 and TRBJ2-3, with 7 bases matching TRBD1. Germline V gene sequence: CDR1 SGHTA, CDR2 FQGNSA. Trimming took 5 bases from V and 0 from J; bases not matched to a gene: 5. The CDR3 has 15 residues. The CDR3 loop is CASSPRDRSTDTQYF. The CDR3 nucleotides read TGTGCCAGCAGCCCCCGGGACAGAAGCACAGATACGCAGTATTTT.

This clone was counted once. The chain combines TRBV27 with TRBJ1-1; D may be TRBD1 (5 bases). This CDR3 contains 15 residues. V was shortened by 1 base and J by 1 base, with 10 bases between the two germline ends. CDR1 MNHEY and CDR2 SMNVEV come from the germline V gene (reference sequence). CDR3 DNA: TGTGCCAGCAGTTTATGGGGGGTGAAGAACACTGAAGCTTTCTTT. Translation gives CASSLWGVKNTEAFF.